This T cell receptor (beta chain) was recorded in a study of blood T cell repertoires in COVID-19 (dated by TCRdb to the early 2020s). Looking at the study overall: Samples from collaborators originated in the United States, Italy and Spain and spanned both the acute and convalescent phases of COVID-19. The prospective study material was composed of cDNA or gDNA derived from T cells, B-cell-depleted T cells, or PBMCs. Subjects who had been exposed to COVID-19, were actively infected with it, or had recovered from it provided the deeply sampled blood TCRbeta repertoires that made up the dataset. The repertoires were released in a freely available public database meant as a resource for research on the immune response to SARS-CoV-2. The samples were drawn from two sources: the first 160 participants of the ongoing ImmuneRACE study, and over 950 subjects contributed by 6 global collaborators. The sample metadata nearly always contained a de-identified subject ID, COVID-19 status, age in years and sex. HLA class I and class II types, where available, came from metadata supplied by the sample provider rather than from assay-based typing. The paper's findings and limits, for the study overall: Clinical and demographic metadata were provided uncurated, with the amount varying by source and participant.

This clone was picked up a small number of times. The clone's antigen remains unknown. Base qualities are not recorded, but no much larger clone differs from it by a single base. The immunoSEQ Assay, a bias-controlled multiplex PCR, was used to amplify TCRbeta CDR3 regions from genomic DNA. The paper's processing steps were these. Nucleated cell counts per sample were estimated from amplification of reference gene primers within the assay. Sequence reads were collapsed and filtered to measure the absolute abundance of every unique TCRbeta CDR3 rearrangement. For each sample, productive Simpson clonality was calculated as the square root of Simpson's diversity index across productive rearrangements. The table comes from immuneACCESS by way of TCRdb, which keeps in-frame sequences with V and J called. Part of the clones is missing from these tables; in studies checked, under half for an unresolved V gene and the rest for unknown reasons. The V and J calls and clone size are taken from that table; D and trimming were inferred from the DNA. The sample contains about 270,000 clones, 80% to 90% of them found a single time. Of the sample, roughly a sixth is held by the ten largest clones.

The germline V end is reduced by 4 bases and the J end by 3 bases; junction bases left unmatched: 8. The CDR3, cysteine through phenylalanine, is 15 amino acids long. Only the CDR3 region is kept as DNA, spanning 45 bases read in frame from base 1. For CDR1 and CDR2, the germline V gene (reference sequence) lists SEHNR and FQNEAQ. Participants in the prospective study were enrolled through a virtual design, were aged roughly 18 to 90 years, and lived in roughly 24 United States geographic areas. To assign participants to cohorts, the prospective study relied on clinical history that participants themselves reported in a screening survey and a study questionnaire. Recovered participants in ImmuneRACE Cohort 3 were defined by two consecutive negative NP/OP PCR tests, clearance by a healthcare professional, or resolution of symptoms. In the prospective study, whole blood, serum and a nasopharyngeal or oropharyngeal swab were collected from each participant by mobile phlebotomists. Additional blood draws and questionnaires over an approximately two-month period could optionally be provided by prospective study participants. Before DNA extraction, prospective study blood samples were shipped either frozen or at room temperature.

The sequence came from a man in his late teens or twenties who had recovered from COVID-19. The sequence joins TRBV7-9 to TRBJ2-7; 8 bases in between match TRBD1. The sample consisted of PBMCs or T cells enriched from blood (not recorded which). The sequenced DNA is TGTGCCAGCAGCTCCGCCCGGGACAGGAACTACGAGCAGTACTTC. It encodes CASSSARDRNYEQYF.